This T cell receptor (beta chain) was sequenced for a study of T cells after yellow fever vaccination. Study-level findings and limits: Abundant contaminating clonotypes from the bulk population could appear in FACS-sorted repertoires.

The CDR3 is made up of 14 amino acids. Germline V gene data show CDR1 as DFQATT and CDR2 as SNEGSKA (reference sequence). V lost 0 bases, J lost 2 bases, and 10 bases lay in between. In regard to this clonotype: No antigen is known for it.

TCRdb itself ran the 5' RACE reads through MiXCR, one entry per CDR3 protein. The table includes a few hundred thousand distinct CDR3 sequences, approximately 4% detected once. The starting material was PBMCs, obtained 5 days after the yellow fever booster vaccination. The sequence was collected from a man aged 18 to 35 who received the YFV17D yellow fever vaccine. V and J are TRBV20-1 and TRBJ1-2, with a tentative D call TRBD1 (5 bases). The CDR3 DNA reads as TGCAGTGCTAGAGAGGGGACCCCGAACTATGGCTACACCTTC. This sequence encodes CSAREGTPNYGYTF.